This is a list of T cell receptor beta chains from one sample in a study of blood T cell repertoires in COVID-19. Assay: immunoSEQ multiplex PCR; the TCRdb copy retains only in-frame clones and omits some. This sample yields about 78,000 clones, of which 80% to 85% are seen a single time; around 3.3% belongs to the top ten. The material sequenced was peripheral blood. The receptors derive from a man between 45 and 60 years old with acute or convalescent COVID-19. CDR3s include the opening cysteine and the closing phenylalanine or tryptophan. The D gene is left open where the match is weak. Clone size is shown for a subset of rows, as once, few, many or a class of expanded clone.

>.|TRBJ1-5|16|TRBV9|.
CASSVDPVSPNQPQHF
TGTGCCAGCAGCGTCGATCCAGTATCCCCCAATCAGCCCCAGCATTTT
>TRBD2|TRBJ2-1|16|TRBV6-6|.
CASSYAQSGRANEQFF
TGTGCCAGCAGTTACGCACAAAGCGGGAGGGCCAATGAGCAGTTCTTC
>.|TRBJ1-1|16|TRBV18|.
CASSPESGIPTVEAFF
TGTGCCAGCTCACCAGAATCAGGTATTCCCACTGTTGAAGCTTTCTTT
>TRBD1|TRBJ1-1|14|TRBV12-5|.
CASGLTGVNTEAFF
TGTGCTAGTGGTCTAACAGGGGTGAACACTGAAGCTTTCTTT
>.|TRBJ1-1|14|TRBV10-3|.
CAISSEGENTEAFF
TGTGCCATCAGTTCCGAGGGCGAGAACACTGAAGCTTTCTTT
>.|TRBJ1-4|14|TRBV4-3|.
CASSPQGRGEKLFF
TGCGCCAGCAGCCCACAGGGACGAGGTGAAAAACTGTTTTTT
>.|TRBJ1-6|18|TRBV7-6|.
CASSPHPEGGIDNSPLHF
TGTGCCAGCAGCCCCCACCCGGAAGGGGGTATCGATAATTCACCCCTCCACTTT
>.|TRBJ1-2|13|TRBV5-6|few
CASSDGQFYGYTF
TGTGCCAGCAGCGATGGACAGTTCTATGGCTACACCTTC
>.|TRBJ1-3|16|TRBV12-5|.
CASGLDPERSGNTIYF
TGTGCTAGTGGTTTGGATCCAGAGCGCTCTGGAAACACCATATATTTT
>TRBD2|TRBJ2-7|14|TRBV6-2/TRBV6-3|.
CASTPAGGTFEQYF
TGTGCCAGCACCCCAGCGGGGGGTACTTTCGAGCAGTACTTC
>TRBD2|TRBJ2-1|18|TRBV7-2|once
CASSSRGGLAGPYNEQFF
TGTGCCAGCAGCTCCCGTGGGGGGCTAGCGGGCCCCTACAATGAGCAGTTCTTC
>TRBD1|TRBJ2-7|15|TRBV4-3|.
CASSQTGQGGYEQYF
TGCGCCAGCAGCCAGACTGGACAGGGGGGGTACGAGCAGTACTTC
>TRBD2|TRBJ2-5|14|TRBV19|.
CASSMTSVQETQYF
TGTGCCAGTAGTATGACTAGCGTCCAAGAGACCCAGTACTTC
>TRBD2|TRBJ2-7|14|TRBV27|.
CASSVSGTSYEQYF
TGTGCCAGCAGTGTTAGCGGGACCTCCTACGAGCAGTACTTC
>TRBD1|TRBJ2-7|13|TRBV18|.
CASRTGTEREQYF
TGTGCCAGCCGAACCGGGACAGAGAGGGAGCAGTACTTC
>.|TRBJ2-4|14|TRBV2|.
CASRPLQGSNIQYF
TGTGCCAGTCGCCCTCTTCAGGGATCAAACATTCAGTACTTC
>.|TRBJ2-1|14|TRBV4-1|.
CASNLGWAYNEQFF
TGCGCCAGCAACCTAGGATGGGCCTACAATGAGCAGTTCTTC
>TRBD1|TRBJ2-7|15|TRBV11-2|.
CASSPRTGFPYEQYF
TGTGCCAGCAGCCCCCGGACAGGGTTTCCCTACGAGCAGTACTTC
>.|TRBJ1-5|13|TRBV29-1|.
CSVTDSSNQPQHF
TGCAGCGTTACCGACAGTAGCAATCAGCCCCAGCATTTT
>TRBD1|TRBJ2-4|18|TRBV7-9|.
CASSLIVTGISAKNIQYF
TGTGCCAGCAGCTTAATCGTGACAGGGATCTCAGCCAAAAACATTCAGTACTTC
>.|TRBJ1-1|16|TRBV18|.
CASSPAEGARNTEAFF
TGTGCCAGCTCACCGGCGGAAGGGGCTCGGAACACTGAAGCTTTCTTT
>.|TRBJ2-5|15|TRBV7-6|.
CASSLDTVLQETQYF
TGTGCCAGCAGCCTGGACACGGTCTTACAAGAGACCCAGTACTTC
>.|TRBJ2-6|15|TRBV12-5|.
CASGSWTPGANVLTF
TGTGCTAGTGGGTCCTGGACACCCGGGGCCAACGTCCTGACTTTC
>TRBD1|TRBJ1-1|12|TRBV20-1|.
CSASRTGYEAFF
TGCAGTGCTAGTCGGACAGGGTATGAAGCTTTCTTT
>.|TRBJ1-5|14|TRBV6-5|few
CASSYGAGNQPQHF
TGTGCCAGCAGTTACGGGGCAGGGAATCAGCCCCAGCATTTT
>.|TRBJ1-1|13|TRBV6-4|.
CASSDGALTEAFF
TGTGCCAGCAGTGACGGAGCCCTAACTGAAGCTTTCTTT
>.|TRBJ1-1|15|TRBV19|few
CASSPLQGASTEAFF
TGTGCCAGTAGTCCGCTACAGGGAGCGAGCACTGAAGCTTTCTTT
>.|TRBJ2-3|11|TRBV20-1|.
CSATRLETQYF
TGCAGTGCTACTAGACTGGAAACGCAGTATTTT
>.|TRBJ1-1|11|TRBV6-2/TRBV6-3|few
CASRYTVEAFF
TGTGCCAGCAGATACACGGTGGAAGCTTTCTTT
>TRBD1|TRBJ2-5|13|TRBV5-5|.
CASSGGQGETQYF
TGTGCCAGCAGCGGAGGACAGGGAGAGACCCAGTACTTC
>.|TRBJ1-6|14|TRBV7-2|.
CASSPGTENSPLHF
TGTGCCAGCAGCCCGGGGACTGAGAATTCACCCCTCCACTTT
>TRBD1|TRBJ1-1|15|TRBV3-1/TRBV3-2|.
CASSHTGQGYTEAFF
TGTGCCAGCAGCCACACGGGACAGGGATATACTGAAGCTTTCTTT
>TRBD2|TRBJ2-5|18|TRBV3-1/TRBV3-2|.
CASSQGRTSGSRGETQYF
TGTGCCAGCAGCCAAGGGAGGACTAGCGGGAGTCGTGGAGAGACCCAGTACTTC
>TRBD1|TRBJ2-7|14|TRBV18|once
CASSSGTGPYEQYF
TGTGCCAGCTCATCCGGGACAGGGCCCTACGAGCAGTACTTC
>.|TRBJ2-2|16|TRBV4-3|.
CASSQEWGLDTGELFF
TGCGCCAGCAGCCAAGAATGGGGGCTTGACACCGGGGAGCTGTTTTTT
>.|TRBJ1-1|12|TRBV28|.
CASSSQRGEAFF
TGTGCCAGCAGTTCCCAAAGGGGGGAAGCTTTCTTT
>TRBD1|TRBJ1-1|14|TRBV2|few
CASTLTGGVTEAFF
TGTGCCAGCACCCTGACAGGGGGGGTCACTGAAGCTTTCTTT
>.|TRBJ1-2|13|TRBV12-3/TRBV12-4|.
CASSRQSNYGYTF
TGTGCCAGCAGTCGACAGAGCAACTATGGCTACACCTTC
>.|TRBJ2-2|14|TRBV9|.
CASSVYRSTGELFF
TGTGCCAGCAGCGTCTACAGGAGCACCGGGGAGCTGTTTTTT
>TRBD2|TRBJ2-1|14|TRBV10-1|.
CASSGLAPYNEQFF
TGCGCCAGCAGTGGACTAGCGCCCTACAATGAGCAGTTCTTC
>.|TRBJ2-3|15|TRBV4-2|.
CASSQEVGSTDTQYF
TGTGCCAGCAGCCAAGAGGTGGGCAGCACAGATACGCAGTATTTT
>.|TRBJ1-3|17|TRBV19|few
CASSTLLSTHSGNTIYF
TGTGCCAGTAGTACCCTCCTATCCACCCACTCTGGAAACACCATATATTTT
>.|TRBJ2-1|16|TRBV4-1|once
CASSQDGRAGINEQFF
TGCGCCAGCAGCCAAGACGGTAGGGCGGGAATCAATGAGCAGTTCTTC
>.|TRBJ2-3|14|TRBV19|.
CASSSGGYPDTQYF
TGTGCCAGTAGTTCAGGCGGGTATCCTGATACGCAGTATTTT